Below, 20 T cell receptor beta chains from the same sample are listed, as sequenced in a study of blood T cells in healthy people across ages. Combining a sample-barcoded 5' primer with a J-beta primer mix, a second PCR ran for roughly 7 to 12 cycles. From the 5' RACE reads, TCRdb called clonotypes with MiXCR, one entry per CDR3 protein. The sample includes roughly 1,800,000 distinct CDR3 sequences, roughly 50% of them seen just once. The source material was blood. These receptors all come from a woman between 35 and 50 years old in good health.

This clonotype was seen a few times. In DNA, the CDR3 is TGTGCCAGCAGCTCTAACAGAGGCGAGCAGTTCTTC. This codes for CASSSNRGEQFF. The chain couples TRBV5-6 to TRBJ2-1; D not resolved. This CDR3 comprises 12 residues. Germline V gene data show CDR1 as SGHDT and CDR2 as YYEEEE. Trimming left V 3 bases short and J 10 bases short, with 11 bases between. The full variable domain, its missing parts supplied by reference TRBV5-6 and TRBJ2-1, is DAGVTQSPTHLIKTRGQQVTLRCSPKSGHDTVSWYQQALGQGPQFIFQYYEEEERQRGNFPDRFSGHQFPNYSSELNVNALLLGDSALYLCASSSNRGEQFFGPGTRLTVL.

The CDR3 DNA is TGTGCCAGCAGCTTAGATCCAGGAATTATTGGCTACACCTTC. Protein product: CASSLDPGIIGYTF. V usage is TRBV7-8 and J usage is TRBJ1-2; D remains unclear. The V end was cut by 1 base, the J end by 7 bases, with 13 bases between. Germline CDR1 SGHVS, CDR2 FQNEAQ. The CDR3 is 14 residues long.

This chain connects TRBV7-2 to TRBJ2-6; D unresolved. Per germline, CDR1 SGHTA and CDR2 FQGNSA. The CDR3 is 15 residues long. V lost 3 bases and J 0 bases, leaving 6 bases between the germline ends. The CDR3 sequence is CASSFWASGANVLTF. As DNA, the CDR3 is TGTGCCAGCAGCTTTTGGGCCTCTGGGGCCAACGTCCTGACTTTC.

V and J are TRBV28 and TRBJ1-1; TRBD1 might be the D (5 bases). Deletions cut 8 bases from V and 4 bases from J, with 20 bases between. This CDR3 region has 15 residues. The germline gives CDR1 MDHEN, CDR2 SYDVKM. The CDR3 reads CASGFLQGGGTEAFF. The CDR3 DNA reads TGTGCCAGCGGGTTTCTTCAGGGTGGCGGCACTGAAGCTTTCTTT.

A remark on this clonotype: At one end the junction does not follow the germline gene, possibly because of a read error. The chain is built from TRBV28 and TRBJ2-7, with TRBD1 matching over 9 bases. The CDR3 totals 18 residues. Germline V gene data show CDR1 as MDHEN and CDR2 as SYDVKM. The CDR3 reads CASSLWTGEYTQAYEQYF. Here the CDR3 DNA reads TGTGCCAGCAGTCTATGGACAGGGGAATACACCCAAGCCTACGAGCAGTACTTC.

This sequence joins TRBV15 and TRBJ1-5; possible D gene TRBD1, 6 bases. This CDR3 contains 16 residues. The germline gives CDR1 LNHNV, CDR2 YYDKDF (reference sequence). The V end lost 3 bases, the J end lost 5 bases, and 17 bases lay between the germline ends. Here the CDR3 DNA reads TGTGCCACCAGCAGTAGGGTGGGGGGGCTCGATCAGCCCCAGCATTTT. Its translation: CATSSRVGGLDQPQHF.

J is TRBJ1-4 and V is TRBV5-6; unclear D gene. The length of the CDR3 is 15 residues. The V gene lost 4 bases and the J gene lost 8 bases, with 18 bases spanning the gap. CDR1 is SGHDT, CDR2 YYEEEE, per germline. CDR3 protein: CASSRPQNLGEKLFF. The CDR3 DNA reads TGTGCCAGCAGCCGGCCCCAGAACCTCGGGGAAAAACTGTTTTTT.

The chain is built from TRBV13 and TRBJ2-5, with TRBD1 as a possible D gene (5 bases). This CDR3 contains 11 residues. With 3 bases removed from V and 11 bases from J, the gap between germline ends came to 10 bases. Germline loops: CDR1 PRHDT, CDR2 FYEKMQ (reference sequence). CDR3 sequence reads: CASSLSGLQYF. The DNA for the CDR3 is TGTGCCAGCAGCTTGTCAGGGTTGCAGTACTTC.

The rearrangement uses TRBV4-3 and TRBJ2-1; TRBD2 aligns across 16 bases. This CDR3 is built from 18 residues. CDR1 is LGHNA and CDR2 is YSLEER in the germline V gene. Losses at the gene ends were 3 bases for V and 8 bases for J; bases not matched to a gene: 10. The CDR3 protein is CASSQNPGTSGGAHEQFF. The CDR3 bases are TGCGCCAGCAGCCAGAACCCCGGGACTAGCGGGGGGGCACATGAGCAGTTCTTC.

About this clonotype itself: One end of the junction does not line up with germline, which may come from a read error. The chain combines TRBV20-1 with TRBJ2-5; 12 bases align to TRBD2. CDR1 is DFQATT and CDR2 is SNEGSKA in the germline V gene (reference sequence). This CDR3 contains 16 residues. The CDR3: CSAGDTSGGRQETQYF. CDR3 coding DNA: TGCAGTGCTGGAGATACTAGCGGGGGGCGTCAAGAGACCCAGTACTTC.

This clonotype has more than one count but fewer than ten. The chain carries TRBV20-1 and TRBJ2-5, with TRBD2 matching over 9 bases. The CDR3 spans 14 residues. CDR1 and CDR2 from the germline V gene are DFQATT and SNEGSKA (reference sequence). V shed 2 bases, J shed 5 bases, and the junction held 6 bases outside the gene matches. The CDR3 protein is CSARIAGAGETQYF. Written as DNA, the CDR3 is TGCAGTGCTAGAATAGCGGGGGCGGGGGAGACCCAGTACTTC.

This clonotype has only a few counts. The CDR3: CASSYSTESTDTQYF. CDR3 DNA: TGTGCCAGCAGTTACTCGACGGAAAGCACAGATACGCAGTATTTT. This sequence joins TRBV6-2 or TRBV6-3 and TRBJ2-3; no definite D call. Trimming stripped 0 bases from V and 0 bases from J, with 7 bases between. This CDR3 is 15 amino acids long. The germline V gene has CDR1 MNHEY and CDR2 SVGEGT.

This chain links TRBV12-3 or TRBV12-4 with TRBJ1-1; no clear D. V was trimmed by 7 bases and J by 5 bases, leaving 14 bases between them. CDR3 length: 13 residues. CDR3: CASTAPMRTEAFF. In DNA, the CDR3 is TGTGCCAGCACCGCCCCAATGAGGACTGAAGCTTTCTTT.

V and J are TRBV20-1 and TRBJ2-1; 8 positions match TRBD1. Losses at the gene ends were 0 bases for V and 5 bases for J; bases not matched to a gene: 6. This CDR3 spans 15 amino acids. CDR1 and CDR2 (germline): DFQATT, SNEGSKA (reference sequence). For the CDR3, the DNA is TGCAGTGCTAGAGAGTGGACAGGGCCCAACAATGAGCAGTTCTTC. Encoded protein: CSAREWTGPNNEQFF.

As for this clonotype: A much larger clone lies a single base off, so this may be a read error. The chain recombines TRBV7-2 with TRBJ2-7, with D possibly being TRBD2 (6 bases). The V gene's germline CDR1 is SGHTA and CDR2 FQGNSA. This CDR3 is built from 15 residues. CDR3 in DNA: TGTGCCAGCAGCTTAGGACTAGGGCCCTCCTACGAGCAGCACTTC. Its protein is CASSLGLGPSYEQHF.

This clonotype was observed a handful of times. The chain employs TRBV7-2 and TRBJ1-2, with D uncertain. The CDR3 consists of 14 residues. The V and J ends lost 4 bases and 10 bases respectively, with 19 bases between them. The germline V gene has CDR1 SGHTA and CDR2 FQGNSA. CDR3 bases: TGTGCCAGCAGCTCAGCCCTCCTATCGCGAGCCTACACCTTC. This sequence encodes CASSSALLSRAYTF.

The chain combines TRBV7-2 with TRBJ1-4; perhaps TRBD1 as D (5 bases). Trimming removed 2 bases at V and 7 bases at J, with 11 bases between. This CDR3 contains 14 residues. Germline CDR1 and CDR2: SGHTA and FQGNSA. The CDR3 here is CASSLWGPGEKLFF. The CDR3 nucleotides read TGTGCCAGCAGCTTATGGGGCCCAGGTGAAAAACTGTTTTTT.

This chain joins TRBV20-1 and TRBJ2-3, with D possibly matching TRBD1 (6 bases). The CDR3 length is 15 residues. The germline V gene has CDR1 DFQATT and CDR2 SNEGSKA (reference sequence). Trimming cost V 3 bases and J 0 bases, with 13 bases left between them. Here the CDR3 reads CSARGTRPSTDTQYF. The CDR3 coding sequence is TGCAGTGCTAGGGGGACAAGGCCTAGCACAGATACGCAGTATTTT.

This clonotype has more than one count but fewer than ten. V is TRBV4-1 and J is TRBJ1-5; D remains unclear. The CDR3 extends over 14 amino acids. The V gene's germline CDR1 is MGHRA and CDR2 YSYEKL. With 0 bases removed from V and 8 bases from J, the gap between germline ends came to 11 bases. CDR3 residues: CASSQDIREKPQHF. CDR3 coding DNA: TGCGCCAGCAGCCAAGACATACGGGAAAAGCCCCAGCATTTT.

This clonotype has a handful of counts. The rearrangement links TRBV5-1 to TRBJ1-4; a possible D gene is TRBD1 (5 bases). Deletions cut 2 bases from V and 8 bases from J, with 10 bases between. The germline CDR1 and CDR2 sequences are SGHRS and YFSETQ. The CDR3 is made up of 13 amino acids. The CDR3 protein is CASSFDRGEKLFF. The CDR3 coding sequence is TGCGCCAGCAGCTTTGACAGAGGGGAAAAACTGTTTTTT.